This TCR beta chain was identified during a study of CD8+CD57+ T cells in acquired aplastic anemia. The wider study: The mean DNA yield obtained from sorted CD4+ and CD8+ cells came to 3 to 3.5 ug.

This CDR3 has 15 residues. The V segment lost 5 bases and the J segment 7 bases; nucleotides outside the gene matches: 10. CDR1 and CDR2 from the germline V gene are DFQATT and SNEGSKA (reference sequence). General study points: Patients and controls turned out to have approximately 29 CD8+ CDR3 sequences in common.

As regards this clonotype: Its antigen remains unidentified.

It was genomic DNA that served as the template for profiling TCR beta VDJ and CDR3. TCRdb reanalysed the reads using MiXCR and keeps one entry per CDR3 protein. Among around 200,000 distinct CDR3 sequences listed, about 53% were seen once. This sequence joins TRBV20-1 and TRBJ2-1, with 11 bases lining up with TRBD2. The receptor comes from a human donor in good health, serving as a control. The sequenced sample consisted of sorted CD4+, CD8+, or CD8+CD57+ T cells (not recorded which) from PBMCs. The CDR3 nucleotides are TGCAGTGCTCCCCCACTAGCGGGAGAGGGGAATGAGCAGTTCTTC. Its translation: CSAPPLAGEGNEQFF.